This TCR beta chain emerged from a study of shared clonotypes between healthy human individuals. Findings and limits, study-wide: Relative to memory subsets, naive subsets generally showed larger estimated richness.

Some clones are missing from TCRdb's copy, which holds only in-frame ones; the method was immunoSEQ multiplex PCR. The table records 2 million to 2.5 million clones, around 93% of them present only once. Germline V gene sequence: CDR1 SGHNT, CDR2 YYREEE (reference sequence). There are 12 residues in the CDR3. Trimming left V 3 bases short and J 0 bases short, with 3 bases between. A word on this clone: The antigen is not known.

Specimen: naive CD4+ T cells from PBMCs. Subset defined: CD45RA+ positively selected. The TCR originated in a man aged 18 to 29 in good health. Some clones in this sample may be carry-over from other donors' samples. The chain carries TRBV5-4 and TRBJ2-5; D is undetermined. The CDR3 protein is CASSSHQETQYF. In DNA, the CDR3 is TGTGCCAGCAGCTCCCACCAAGAGACCCAGTACTTC.